The 28 T cell receptor beta chains below come from one sample, sequenced in a study of naive and memory T cell subsets. The antigens of these receptors remain unknown. The beta constant-region primer was an equimolar mix of two oligonucleotides covering TRBC1 and TRBC2. Ligated cDNA was amplified by four rounds of PCR with nested alpha and beta constant-region primers and SP2. One entry per CDR3 protein, called by TCRdb with MiXCR from the UMI-ligation and nested PCR reads. There are 98,000 or so distinct CDR3 sequences in the sample; about 11% occur only once, and just over 0.13% lies in the top ten. Overall study findings and caveats: Possibly reflecting memory cells re-expressing CD45RA, a few larger clonotypes occurred in naive repertoires, especially CD8.

The source material was naive CD4+ T cells from blood. The source of these receptors is a human donor in good health.

This clonotype was observed at least ten times. The chain has TRBV6-2 or TRBV6-3 and TRBJ2-2; possibly TRBD1 for D (6 bases). V lost 6 bases and J 5 bases, leaving 10 bases between the germline ends. The CDR3 runs 13 residues. CDR1 and CDR2 (germline): MNHEY, SVGEGT. CDR3 DNA sequence: TGTGCCAGCAGGCTACAGGGTACCGGGGAGCTGTTTTTT. As protein: CASRLQGTGELFF.

The chain recombines TRBV4-2 with TRBJ2-4; maybe TRBD2 (6 bases). Trimming cost V 2 bases and J 0 bases, with 11 bases left between them. The CDR3 is made up of 16 amino acids. In germline, CDR1 is LGHNA, CDR2 YNFKEQ. CDR3 DNA sequence: TGTGCCAGCAGCCAAAGGGACTCTTTAGCCAAAAACATTCAGTACTTC. It specifies CASSQRDSLAKNIQYF.

The rearrangement joins TRBV29-1 to TRBJ2-1; D possibly corresponds to TRBD2 (6 bases). CDR1 is SQVTM and CDR2 is ANQGSEA in the germline V gene. This CDR3 has 12 residues. CDR3 bases: TGCGGGTGGCGGGGTTTTTACAATGAGCAGTTCTTC. This encodes CGWRGFYNEQFF.

DNA of the CDR3: TGTGCCACCAGTGACCAAGGTCCGAACACCGGGGAGCTGTTTTTT. The encoded protein is CATSDQGPNTGELFF. The J gene is TRBJ2-2, the V gene TRBV24-1; no definite D call. The CDR3 extends over 15 amino acids. Germline CDR1 KGHDR, CDR2 SFDVKD. The ends were cut back, 4 bases at V and 0 bases at J, with 8 bases in the middle.

The genes are TRBV6-6 and TRBJ1-6, with 8 bases lining up with TRBD1. V lost 5 bases and J lost 10; bases outside the gene matches: 7. The CDR3 consists of 14 residues. Germline assignment: CDR1 MNHNY and CDR2 SVGAGI (reference sequence). In DNA form, the CDR3 reads TGTGCCAGCAGTGATACAGGGGGTAGATCACCCCTCCACTTT. It yields the protein CASSDTGGRSPLHF.

The chain employs TRBV12-3 or TRBV12-4 and TRBJ2-5; D perhaps matches TRBD2 (5 bases). V lost 3 bases and J 1 base, leaving 12 bases between the germline ends. CDR3 length: 15 residues. The CDR3 sequence is CASSFREGIQETQYF. DNA for the CDR3: TGTGCCAGCAGTTTTAGAGAGGGCATCCAAGAGACCCAGTACTTC.

This clonotype was recorded only once. The gene calls are TRBV18 and TRBJ2-1, with 12 bases fitting TRBD1. V lost 3 bases to trimming and J lost 4 bases; unmatched junction nucleotides: 7. The CDR3 has 17 amino acids. The V gene's germline CDR1 is KGHSH and CDR2 LQKENI. CDR3 amino acids: CASSPGPGQGAYNEQFF. CDR3 DNA: TGTGCCAGCTCACCCGGGCCGGGACAGGGGGCATACAATGAGCAGTTCTTC.

CDR3: CASSGPGMEHEQFF. In DNA form, the CDR3 reads TGCGCCAGCAGCGGACCGGGGATGGAGCATGAGCAGTTCTTC. The chain carries TRBV5-1 and TRBJ2-1; a weak D match, TRBD2 (5 bases). Trimming stripped 4 bases from V and 8 bases from J, with 16 bases between. The CDR3 extends over 14 amino acids. The germline gives CDR1 SGHRS, CDR2 YFSETQ. The full variable domain, with the rest looked up from reference TRBV5-1 and TRBJ2-1, is KAGVTQTPRYLIKTRGQQVTLSCSPISGHRSVSWYQQTPGQGLQFLFEYFSETQRNKGNFPGRFSGRQFSNSRSEMNVSTLELGDSALYLCASSGPGMEHEQFFGPGTRLTVL.

This clonotype was picked up a small number of times. J is TRBJ1-2 and V is TRBV6-5; D not certain. The CDR3 is 15 amino acids. Trimming left V 0 bases short and J 4 bases short, with 12 bases between. CDR1 and CDR2 (germline): MNHEY, SVGAGI. CDR3 DNA: TGTGCCAGCAGTTACTCGATCCCCCAGCTCTATGGCTACACCTTC. Its protein is CASSYSIPQLYGYTF.

This clonotype was picked up a small number of times. The J gene is TRBJ2-2, the V gene TRBV11-2; 9 nucleotides align to TRBD1. The CDR3 extends over 15 amino acids. V was clipped by 1 base and J by 8 bases; unmatched bases: 5. Germline loops: CDR1 SGHAT, CDR2 FQNNGV. In DNA, the CDR3 is TGTGCCAGCAGCTTAGTACAGGGGGCGCGAGGGGAGCTGTTTTTT. Its protein is CASSLVQGARGELFF.

The chain is built from TRBV29-1 and TRBJ2-7; D is uncertain. Trimming took off 4 bases at V and 2 bases at J, with 9 bases between the two ends. The CDR3 has 12 amino acids. Germline assignment: CDR1 SQVTM and CDR2 ANQGSEA. The CDR3: CSVVSSAYEQYF. In DNA, the CDR3 is TGCAGCGTTGTAAGTTCGGCCTACGAGCAGTACTTC.

This clonotype has a handful of counts. CDR3: CASSQSSGRGNSTDTQYF. The CDR3 nucleotides are TGCGCCAGCAGTCAATCGTCGGGGCGGGGGAATAGCACAGATACGCAGTATTTT. The chain carries TRBV23-1 and TRBJ2-3, with 7 bases matching TRBD2. TRBV23-1 is given ORF status, its function remaining uncertain. V shed 0 bases, J shed 0 bases, and the junction held 9 bases outside the gene matches. The CDR3 length is 18 residues.

A few counts support this clonotype. The chain links TRBV11-1 to TRBJ2-1; D is possibly TRBD2 (7 bases). From germline, CDR1 is SGHAT and CDR2 FQDESV (reference sequence). The ends were cut back, 5 bases at V and 5 bases at J, with 16 bases in the middle. The CDR3 spans 15 residues. CDR3 coding DNA: TGTGCCAGCAGCCCTCCCCGGGGGGCTAACAATGAGCAGTTCTTC. The encoded protein is CASSPPRGANNEQFF.

The table lists this clonotype with a few counts. The rearrangement joins TRBV6-2 or TRBV6-3 to TRBJ1-6; 8 bases map to TRBD1. J lost 9 bases, V lost 6 bases, and 7 bases had no gene match. In germline, CDR1 is MNHEY, CDR2 SVGEGT. The CDR3 sequence is 14 residues long. The CDR3 protein is CASSWGQDFSPLHF. CDR3 coding DNA: TGTGCCAGCAGCTGGGGACAGGATTTTTCACCCCTCCACTTT.

This clonotype was detected a few times. The chain recombines TRBV6-1 with TRBJ2-7; D is possibly TRBD1 (6 bases). The CDR3 has 14 residues. The germline gives CDR1 MNHNS, CDR2 SASEGT. The V end was cut by 4 bases, the J end by 3 bases, with 13 bases between. CDR3 residues: CASSASGTIYEQYF. In DNA, the CDR3 is TGTGCCAGCAGTGCCTCCGGGACAATCTACGAGCAGTACTTC.

The CDR3 region is CASSQDLVNEQFF. DNA of the CDR3: TGTGCCAGCAGCCAAGATCTTGTTAATGAGCAGTTCTTC. The chain employs TRBV14 and TRBJ2-1, with D unclear. The germline CDR1 and CDR2 sequences are SGHDN and FVKESK. This CDR3 comprises 13 residues. The ends were cut back, 0 bases at V and 7 bases at J, with 7 bases in the middle.

This clonotype appeared many times. This chain connects TRBV14 to TRBJ1-1; D gene ambiguous. The CDR3 totals 13 residues. Germline V gene sequence: CDR1 SGHDN, CDR2 FVKESK. Trimming took 4 bases from V and 3 from J, leaving 9 bases between them. The CDR3 reads CASSPGSDTEAFF. CDR3 DNA: TGTGCCAGCAGCCCGGGGTCGGACACTGAAGCTTTCTTT.

The J gene is TRBJ1-5, the V gene TRBV19, with D possibly TRBD1 on 6 matching bases. The CDR3 runs 13 residues. The V and J ends lost 10 bases and 2 bases respectively, with 12 bases between them. Germline V CDR1 and CDR2: LNHDA, SQIVND (reference sequence). As DNA, the CDR3 is TGTGCCACCACAGGGACCGGCAATCAGCCCCAGCATTTT. The encoded protein is CATTGTGNQPQHF.

This clonotype showed up just a few times. The chain has TRBV5-1 and TRBJ1-2; TRBD1 agrees at 9 bases. V shed 1 base and J 7 bases; nucleotides not matched to a gene: 5. Germline assignment: CDR1 SGHRS and CDR2 YFSETQ. The CDR3 is made up of 14 amino acids. CDR3 in amino acids: CASSLPQGAGGYTF. CDR3 nucleotides: TGCGCCAGCAGCTTGCCACAGGGGGCAGGTGGCTACACCTTC.

This clonotype occurred a few times. The J gene is TRBJ1-1, the V gene TRBV6-6; 7 bases match TRBD1. Per the germline V gene, CDR1 is MNHNY and CDR2 is SVGAGI (reference sequence). With V trimmed by 0 bases and J by 6 bases, 7 bases remained unmatched. There are 15 residues in the CDR3. The CDR3 sequence is CASSYSATGIPEAFF. DNA of the CDR3: TGTGCCAGCAGTTACTCGGCGACAGGGATTCCTGAAGCTTTCTTT.

This clonotype has more than one count but fewer than ten. This chain uses TRBV14 with TRBJ2-3; TRBD2 matches 9 bases. CDR3 length equals 17 residues. Germline V gives CDR1 SGHDN, CDR2 FVKESK. The junction had 10 bases not matched to a gene; V was cut back by 2 bases and J by 4 bases. For the CDR3, the DNA is TGTGCCAGCAGCCAATGGACCCTTAGCGGGAGTTCAGATACGCAGTATTTT. Residues: CASSQWTLSGSSDTQYF.

V and J are TRBV20-1 and TRBJ1-5, with D possibly matching TRBD1 (6 bases). Germline V gives CDR1 DFQATT, CDR2 SNEGSKA (reference sequence). V lost 5 bases to trimming and J lost 0 bases, with 14 bases between them. CDR3 size: 15 residues. CDR3: CSAQDRLFSNQPQHF. The CDR3 nucleotides read TGCAGTGCTCAGGACAGACTGTTTAGCAATCAGCCCCAGCATTTT.

V gene TRBV21-1 combines with J gene TRBJ2-5; no DNA check was done on the table's D call, TRBD1. TRBV21-1 is flagged as a pseudogene. This CDR3 region has 18 residues. The CDR3 DNA is TGTGCCAGCAGCAATGATGATCCCCGGGGACACACCCAAGAGACCCAGTACTTC. Residues: CASSNDDPRGHTQETQYF.

This sequence joins TRBV5-5 and TRBJ2-7; TRBD1 matches 8 bases. The CDR3 loop spans 14 amino acids. V lost 2 bases and J lost 4; bases outside the gene matches: 5. Germline-derived CDR1 and CDR2 are SGHKS and YYEKEE (reference sequence). CDR3 sequence: CASSLSGGKYEQYF. In DNA, the CDR3 is TGTGCCAGCAGCTTATCAGGGGGCAAGTACGAGCAGTACTTC. Full variable domain (missing parts from reference TRBV5-5 and TRBJ2-7): DAGVTQSPTHLIKTRGQQVTLRCSPISGHKSVSWYQQVLGQGPQFIFQYYEKEERGRGNFPDRFSARQFPNYSSELNVNALLLGDSALYLCASSLSGGKYEQYFGPGTRLTVT.

The V call is TRBV12-3 or TRBV12-4, the J call TRBJ2-2; unclear D gene. V gave up 1 base and J gave up 7 bases, with 22 bases separating them. CDR3 size: 18 residues. CDR3 nucleotides: TGTGCCAGCAGTTTAGTCGCCCGGTTTGAGTCTAGTCTCGGGGAGCTGTTTTTT. It codes for CASSLVARFESSLGELFF.

This clonotype was counted a few times. The chain combines TRBV7-2 with TRBJ2-5; the match to TRBD1 covers 7 bases. Germline V lookup: CDR1 SGHTA, CDR2 FQGNSA. The CDR3 contains 15 residues. V lost 0 bases to trimming and J lost 1 base; unmatched junction nucleotides: 2. The CDR3 DNA reads as TGTGCCAGCAGCTTAGCCGGACAGGTCCAAGAGACCCAGTACTTC. This encodes CASSLAGQVQETQYF.

This clonotype was detected ten times or more. The rearrangement joins TRBV29-1 to TRBJ2-5; D might be TRBD1 (5 bases). V shed 6 bases and J shed 3 bases, with 17 bases lying between them. This CDR3 is built from 14 residues. Germline assignment: CDR1 SQVTM and CDR2 ANQGSEA. The CDR3 spells CSVRLGGAKETQYF. Here the CDR3 DNA reads TGCAGCGTCCGCCTGGGTGGGGCGAAAGAGACCCAGTACTTC.

J is TRBJ2-3 and V is TRBV24-1; D might be TRBD1 (6 bases). The CDR3 sequence is 16 residues long. With 9 bases removed from V and 0 bases from J, the gap between germline ends came to 18 bases. The germline V gene encodes CDR1 KGHDR and CDR2 SFDVKD. The CDR3, as DNA: TGTGCCACCCAAAAGACAGGCCCAACAAGCACAGATACGCAGTATTTT. As protein: CATQKTGPTSTDTQYF.